These T cell receptor beta chains were read from a single sample in a study of Graves' ophthalmopathy and Graves' hyperthyroidism. One entry per CDR3 protein results from TCRdb running MiXCR on the multiplex PCR reads. The table has hundreds of thousands of distinct CDR3 sequences, approximately 15% seen once. Sequencing was performed on blood. Receptors originate from a woman aged 30 to 39 with Graves' ophthalmopathy. CDR3s include the opening cysteine and the closing phenylalanine or tryptophan. A D gene is named only where the DNA matches it firmly. Some rows mark clone size as missing; the rest say once, few, many or name a class of expanded clone.

J gene: TRBJ2-4; V gene: TRBV3-1; D gene: .; clone size: many; CDR3 protein: CASSQVRGTKNIQYF; CDR3 DNA: TGTGCCAGCAGCCAAGTAAGGGGAACCAAAAACATTCAGTACTTC
J gene: TRBJ2-2; V gene: TRBV7-3; D gene: TRBD1; clone size: many; CDR3 protein: CASSAGGANTGELFF; CDR3 DNA: TGCGCCAGCAGTGCAGGGGGAGCGAACACCGGGGAGCTGTTTTTT
J gene: TRBJ1-1; V gene: TRBV13; D gene: TRBD1; clone size: .; CDR3 protein: CASSSGRQGKTEAFF; CDR3 DNA: TGTGCCAGCAGCTCAGGGAGACAGGGTAAAACTGAAGCTTTCTTT
J gene: TRBJ1-1; V gene: TRBV20-1; D gene: .; clone size: many; CDR3 protein: CSARDRTYTEAFF; CDR3 DNA: TGCAGTGCTAGAGATAGGACATACACTGAAGCTTTCTTT
J gene: TRBJ1-2; V gene: TRBV28; D gene: .; clone size: many; CDR3 protein: CASSLTTPAGVGYTF; CDR3 DNA: TGTGCCAGCAGTTTGACGACGCCGGCCGGGGTTGGCTACACCTTC
J gene: TRBJ2-7; V gene: TRBV28; D gene: TRBD1; clone size: many; CDR3 protein: CASRPQGVYEQYF; CDR3 DNA: TGTGCCAGCAGACCACAGGGGGTATACGAGCAGTACTTC
J gene: TRBJ2-4; V gene: TRBV11-2; D gene: .; clone size: many; CDR3 protein: CASSPTRLGGYNSLAKNIKYF; CDR3 DNA: TGTGCCAGCAGCCCCACCCGCCTAGGGGGTTATAATTCACTAGCCAAAAACATTAAGTACTTC
J gene: TRBJ2-5; V gene: TRBV28; D gene: .; clone size: many; CDR3 protein: CASSSDPPETQYF; CDR3 DNA: TGTGCCAGCAGTTCGGACCCCCCCGAGACCCAGTACTTC
J gene: TRBJ1-2; V gene: TRBV7-9; D gene: .; clone size: many; CDR3 protein: CASSLVQRNYGYTF; CDR3 DNA: TGTGCCAGCAGCTTAGTCCAGAGGAACTATGGCTACACCTTC
J gene: TRBJ2-4; V gene: TRBV20-1; D gene: TRBD1; clone size: many; CDR3 protein: CSAIYRGIQYF; CDR3 DNA: TGCAGTGCTATATACAGGGGGATTCAGTACTTC